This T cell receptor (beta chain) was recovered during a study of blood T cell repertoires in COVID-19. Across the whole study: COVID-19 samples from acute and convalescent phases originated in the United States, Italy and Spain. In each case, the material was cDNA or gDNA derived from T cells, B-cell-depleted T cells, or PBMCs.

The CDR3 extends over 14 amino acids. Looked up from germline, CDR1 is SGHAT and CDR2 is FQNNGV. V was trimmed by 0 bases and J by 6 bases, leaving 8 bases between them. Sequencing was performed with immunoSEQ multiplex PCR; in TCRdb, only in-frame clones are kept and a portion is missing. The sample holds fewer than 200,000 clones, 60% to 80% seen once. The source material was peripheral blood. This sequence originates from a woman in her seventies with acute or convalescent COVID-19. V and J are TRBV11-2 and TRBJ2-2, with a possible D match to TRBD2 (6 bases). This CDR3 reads CASSLEGLAGELFF. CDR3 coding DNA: TGTGCCAGCAGCTTAGAGGGACTGGCCGGGGAGCTGTTTTTT. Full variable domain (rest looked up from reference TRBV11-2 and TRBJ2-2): EAGVAQSPRYKIIEKRQSVAFWCNPISGHATLYWYQQILGQGPKLLIQFQNNGVVDDSQLPKDRFSAERLKGVDSTLKIQPAKLEDSAVYLCASSLEGLAGELFFGEGSRLTVL.